This T cell receptor (beta chain) was captured by sequencing in a study of PD-1 blockade in classical Hodgkin lymphoma (dated by TCRdb to 2019 to 2021). Background for the entire study: Nivolumab dosing was 3 mg/kg intravenously every 2 weeks, continuing until either disease progression or unacceptable toxicity. To define a peripheral blood immune signature of response to PD-1 blockade in classical Hodgkin lymphoma, the study combined TCR beta sequencing with CyTOF.

The Qiagen DNeasy kit was used to extract genomic DNA from unsorted PBMCs and from the negatively selected CD4+ and CD8+ fractions. TCR beta CDR3 regions were subjected to amplification by immunoSEQ multiplex PCR with primers that anneal to V and J segments. A synthetic immune receptor repertoire was used to minimize amplification bias, and remaining bias was computationally removed after sequencing. As for the authors' bioinformatics: Custom Python scripts were used to quantify repertoire diversity as the Shannon entropy index. Unsorted, CD4+ and CD8+ repertoires were analyzed separately, except in combined analyses where CD4+ and CD8+ sequences were merged in silico. Clonal expansion was defined as at least a 2-fold frequency increase after treatment relative to C1D1, with a pseudocount of 0.5 for undetected baseline clones. Singleton clones were defined as clones with 0 or 1 copy at C1D1, and non-singleton clones were defined as clones with 2 or more copies. Clones expanded in unsorted samples were assigned a CD4+, CD8+ or unknown annotation through matching of protein sequences in sorted samples from the same patient. Wilcoxon tests were applied to paired samples to test diversity changes from C1D1 to C4D1. The table comes from immuneACCESS by way of TCRdb, which keeps in-frame sequences with V and J called. Part of the clones is missing from these tables; in studies checked, under half for an unresolved V gene and the rest for unknown reasons. From that table come the V and J calls and clone size; the DNA was used to work out D and trimming. The sample has about 100,000 clones on record, 80% to 90% of them singletons. The ten largest clones represent nearly 20% of the sample.

According to the study, the label for this sample's time point signals: cycle 2 day 1 (C2D1) of nivolumab. All trial patients had relapsed after autologous stem cell transplantation, with cohorts A, B and C differing in prior brentuximab vedotin exposure. The trial cohort was composed of 56 patients with relapsed/refractory classical Hodgkin lymphoma, for whom complete response, partial response or progressive disease was recorded as best overall response. In the multi-cohort phase II CheckMate 205 trial, trial patients received single-agent nivolumab. An independent review committee assessed best overall response by applying the 2007 International Working Group response criteria. Trial PBMCs were collected just before the start of nivolumab (C1D1) and during therapy at cycle 2 day 1 and cycle 4 day 1. Peripheral blood was collected in 8 mL Vacutainer Cell Preparation Tubes, from which PBMCs were isolated by centrifugation and then cryopreserved.

Study-wide conclusions, independent of this receptor: Diversity was lower in patients who began nivolumab less than 1 year after ASCT, so these patients were left out of later analyses to avoid confounding by immune reconstitution. Newly diagnosed patients were reported to have lower baseline TCR diversity than healthy donors, and relapsed/refractory patients were reported to have lower baseline TCR diversity still. CD4+ but not CD8+ TCR diversity rose significantly by C4D1 (p=0.0027 vs p=0.16), most apparent in complete responders (p=0.02). Baseline diversity similar to that of newly diagnosed patients was observed in trial patients achieving complete response, whereas significantly lower diversity was observed in partial responders and progressors. Only a single clinical trial cohort was studied, and what caused the repertoire differences, possibly disease activity or prior therapy, remained undefined.

According to the germline V gene (reference sequence), CDR1 reads LNHDA and CDR2 reads SQIVND. Here V drops 3 bases and J drops 5 bases, and the junction holds 9 bases not matched to any gene. The CDR3 goes from the cysteine to the phenylalanine over 15 residues. The only DNA kept is the CDR3, 45 bases in frame from the first base. This clone came up a few times. What antigen it recognizes has not been identified. No base-level quality is on record; no much larger clone is a single base apart. The chain joins TRBV19 to TRBJ1-1, with 7 middle bases fitting TRBD1. The clonotype comes from a human donor with classical Hodgkin lymphoma. The starting material was peripheral blood mononuclear cells (PBMCs), obtained before the second cycle of nivolumab. The CDR3 here reads CASSIWDSRGTEAFF. The DNA is as follows: TGTGCCAGTAGTATTTGGGACAGTCGGGGGACTGAAGCTTTCTTT.